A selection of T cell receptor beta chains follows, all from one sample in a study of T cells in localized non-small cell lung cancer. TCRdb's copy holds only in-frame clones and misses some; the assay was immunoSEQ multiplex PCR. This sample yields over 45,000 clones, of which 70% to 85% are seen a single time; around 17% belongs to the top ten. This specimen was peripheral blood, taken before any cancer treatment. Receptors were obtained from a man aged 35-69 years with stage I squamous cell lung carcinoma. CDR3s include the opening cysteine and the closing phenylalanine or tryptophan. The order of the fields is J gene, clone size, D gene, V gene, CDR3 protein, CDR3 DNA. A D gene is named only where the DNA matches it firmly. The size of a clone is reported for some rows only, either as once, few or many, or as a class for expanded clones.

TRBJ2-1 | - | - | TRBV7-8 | CASSPPRRLSAYNEQFF | TGTGCCAGCAGCCCTCCCCGGCGGCTTTCGGCCTACAATGAGCAGTTCTTC
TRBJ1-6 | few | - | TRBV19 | CASSPPGLVSYNSPLHF | TGTGCCAGTAGTCCACCGGGACTTGTCTCCTATAATTCACCCCTCCACTTT
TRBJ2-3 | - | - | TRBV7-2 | CASSFLRDTQYF | TGTGCCAGCAGCTTTCTCAGAGATACGCAGTATTTT
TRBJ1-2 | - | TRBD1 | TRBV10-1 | CASSVRGGRTNYGYTF | TGCGCCAGCAGTGTAAGAGGGGGCCGGACTAACTATGGCTACACCTTC
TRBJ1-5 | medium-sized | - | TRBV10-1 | CASSEGVQPQHF | TGCGCCAGCAGTGAGGGGGTCCAGCCCCAGCATTTT
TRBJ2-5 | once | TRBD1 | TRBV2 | CASRFWGQTQETQYF | TGTGCCAGCAGATTCTGGGGACAGACTCAAGAGACCCAGTACTTC
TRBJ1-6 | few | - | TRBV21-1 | CASSKARDSPLHF | TGTGCCAGCAGCAAAGCTCGGGATTCACCCCTCCACTTT
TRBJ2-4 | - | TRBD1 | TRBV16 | CASSPQGLGIQYF | TGTGCCAGCAGCCCACAGGGGTTGGGCATTCAGTACTTC
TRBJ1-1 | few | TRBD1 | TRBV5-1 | CASSPQGAGYMNTEAFF | TGCGCCAGCAGCCCACAGGGGGCAGGTTACATGAACACTGAAGCTTTCTTT
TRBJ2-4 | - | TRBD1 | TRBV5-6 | CASNLQGKTKNIQYF | TGTGCCAGCAACTTACAGGGGAAGACCAAAAACATTCAGTACTTC
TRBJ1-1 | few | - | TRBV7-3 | CASSLLGPGEAFF | TGTGCCAGCAGCTTATTAGGCCCCGGAGAGGCTTTCTTT
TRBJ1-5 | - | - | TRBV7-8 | CASSLGVGVGQPQHF | TGTGCCAGCAGCTTAGGGGTCGGGGTAGGTCAGCCCCAGCATTTT
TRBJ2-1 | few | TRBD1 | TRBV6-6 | CAGSYTRDSRNNEQFF | TGTGCCGGATCTTACACCCGGGACAGCCGTAACAATGAGCAGTTCTTC
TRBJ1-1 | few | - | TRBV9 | CASSGGETEAFF | TGTGCCAGCAGCGGAGGGGAAACTGAAGCTTTCTTT
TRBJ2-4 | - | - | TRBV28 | CASSLAGGLAKNIQYF | TGTGCCAGCAGTTTGGCAGGAGGGCTAGCCAAAAACATTCAGTACTTC
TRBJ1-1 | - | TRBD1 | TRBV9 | CASSYAGTGRVNTEAFF | TGTGCCAGCAGCTACGCCGGGACAGGGAGGGTGAACACTGAAGCTTTCTTT
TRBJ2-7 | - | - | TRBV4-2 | CASSREPGGYEQYF | TGTGCCAGCAGCCGCGAACCTGGCGGCTACGAGCAGTACTTC
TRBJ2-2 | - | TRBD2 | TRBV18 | CASSLPSGGNTGELFF | TGTGCCAGCTCACTTCCGAGCGGGGGGAACACCGGGGAGCTGTTTTTT
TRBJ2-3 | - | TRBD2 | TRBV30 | CAWSGGGDTQYF | TGTGCCTGGAGCGGGGGGGGAGATACGCAGTATTTT
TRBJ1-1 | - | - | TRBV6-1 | CASSEGRENTEAFF | TGTGCCAGCAGTGAGGGCCGGGAGAACACTGAAGCTTTCTTT
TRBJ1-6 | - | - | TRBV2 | CASSAPSTSPLHF | TGTGCCAGCAGTGCTCCCTCAACATCACCCCTCCACTTT
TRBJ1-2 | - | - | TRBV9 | CASSPRTVYGYTF | TGTGCCAGCAGCCCCCGGACGGTCTATGGCTACACCTTC
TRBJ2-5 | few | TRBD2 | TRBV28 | CATYVSGAQQETQYF | TGTGCCACCTACGTAAGCGGGGCCCAGCAAGAGACCCAGTACTTC
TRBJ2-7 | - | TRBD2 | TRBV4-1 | CASSQVLGGSSYEQYF | TGCGCCAGCAGCCAAGTATTGGGGGGGAGCTCCTACGAGCAGTACTTC
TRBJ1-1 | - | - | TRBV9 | CASSPHLGEVTEAFF | TGTGCCAGCAGCCCACATCTTGGGGAGGTCACTGAAGCTTTCTTT
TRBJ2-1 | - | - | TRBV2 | CASSLTLDRGEQFF | TGTGCCAGCAGCCTCACACTAGACCGAGGAGAGCAGTTCTTC
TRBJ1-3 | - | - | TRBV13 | CASSPTGLSGNTIYF | TGTGCCAGCAGCCCAACCGGTCTCTCTGGAAACACCATATATTTT
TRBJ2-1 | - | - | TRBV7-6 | CASSTRQVQDEQFF | TGTGCCAGCAGCACCAGACAGGTCCAAGATGAGCAGTTCTTC
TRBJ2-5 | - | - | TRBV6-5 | CARHRGSKGKETQYF | TGTGCCAGACATAGGGGCTCGAAGGGGAAAGAGACCCAGTACTTC
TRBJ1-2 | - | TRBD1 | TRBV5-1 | CASSSPGQGALGYGYTF | TGCGCCAGCAGTTCTCCGGGACAGGGGGCGCTCGGCTATGGCTACACCTTC
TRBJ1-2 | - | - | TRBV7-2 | CASSLSANLGYTF | TGTGCCAGCAGCTTATCAGCTAATTTGGGCTACACCTTC
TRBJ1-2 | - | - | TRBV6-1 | CASTLSQEPKGGYTF | TGTGCCAGCACCCTATCCCAGGAACCAAAGGGGGGCTACACCTTC
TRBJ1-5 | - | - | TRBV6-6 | CASTREGDSNQPQHF | TGTGCCAGCACTCGGGAGGGCGATAGCAATCAGCCCCAGCATTTT
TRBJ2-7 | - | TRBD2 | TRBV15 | CATSTGGQQYF | TGTGCCACCAGTACGGGGGGGCAGCAGTACTTC
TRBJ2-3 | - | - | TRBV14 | CASSQVGYRDTQYF | TGTGCCAGCAGCCAAGTAGGCTACAGAGATACGCAGTATTTT
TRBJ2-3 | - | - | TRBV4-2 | CASSQGGDTQYF | TGTGCCAGCAGCCAAGGGGGAGATACGCAGTATTTT
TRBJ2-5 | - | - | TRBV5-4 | CASSFYSGTETQYF | TGTGCCAGCAGCTTCTACTCCGGGACCGAGACCCAGTACTTC
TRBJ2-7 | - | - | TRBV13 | CASSLQGNDEQYF | TGTGCCAGCAGCTTACAGGGTAATGACGAGCAGTACTTC
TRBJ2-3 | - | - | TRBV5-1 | CASSLAATDTQYF | TGCGCCAGCAGCTTGGCAGCAACAGATACGCAGTATTTT
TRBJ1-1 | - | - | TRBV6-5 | CASSYLGGPNTEAFF | TGTGCCAGCAGTTATTTAGGGGGACCAAACACTGAAGCTTTCTTT
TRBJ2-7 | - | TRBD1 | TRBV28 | CASRDQTGAPYEQYF | TGTGCCAGCAGGGATCAGACAGGGGCGCCCTACGAGCAGTACTTC
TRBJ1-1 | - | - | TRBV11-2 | CASSLQGEAFF | TGTGCCAGCAGCTTACAGGGTGAAGCTTTCTTT
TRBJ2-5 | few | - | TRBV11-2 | CASSYSWGSQETQYF | TGTGCCAGCAGCTATAGTTGGGGGTCCCAAGAGACCCAGTACTTC
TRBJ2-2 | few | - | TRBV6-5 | CASGLVQTGELFF | TGTGCCAGCGGGCTAGTCCAAACCGGGGAGCTGTTTTTT
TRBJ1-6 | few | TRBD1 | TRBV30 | CASATGASYNSPLHF | TGTGCCTCCGCTACAGGGGCGTCCTATAATTCACCCCTCCACTTT
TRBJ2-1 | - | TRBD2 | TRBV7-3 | CASSPGSGGQNEQFF | TGTGCCAGCAGCCCCGGGAGCGGGGGGCAAAATGAGCAGTTCTTC
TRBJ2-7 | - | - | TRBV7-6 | CASSLGDATYEQYF | TGTGCCAGCAGCTTAGGGGACGCAACCTACGAGCAGTACTTC
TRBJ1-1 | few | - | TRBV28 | CASSSGAGTEAFF | TGTGCCAGCAGTTCAGGGGCTGGCACTGAAGCTTTCTTT
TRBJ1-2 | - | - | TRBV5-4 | CASRFDINYGYTF | TGTGCCAGCAGGTTTGATATTAACTATGGCTACACCTTC
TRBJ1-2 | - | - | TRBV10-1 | CASSGSRKTYGYTF | TGCGCCAGCAGTGGATCGCGAAAGACCTATGGCTACACCTTC
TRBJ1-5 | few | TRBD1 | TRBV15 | CATGQEGAGQPQHF | TGTGCCACGGGACAGGAGGGGGCAGGCCAGCCCCAGCATTTT
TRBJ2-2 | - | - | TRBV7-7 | CASSLDVTGELFF | TGTGCTAGCAGCTTAGACGTTACCGGGGAGCTGTTTTTT
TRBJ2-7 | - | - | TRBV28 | CASTLGGGYYEQYF | TGTGCCAGCACCTTGGGGGGTGGGTATTACGAGCAGTACTTC
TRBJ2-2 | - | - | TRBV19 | CASRPDRINTGELFF | TGTGCCAGTCGGCCGGATAGGATAAACACCGGGGAGCTGTTTTTT
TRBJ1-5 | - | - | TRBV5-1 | CASSLYSNQPQHF | TGCGCCAGCAGCTTGTATAGCAATCAGCCCCAGCATTTT